This TCR beta chain appears in the sequencing data of a study of CD8+CD57+ T cells in acquired aplastic anemia. About the study: DNA recovered from sorted CD4+ and CD8+ cells had a mean of roughly 3 ug. Among healthy donors, CD4+ cells averaged roughly 11 million reads. Study-level points and caveats: Researchers report that around 30 CD8+ CDR3 sequences appeared in both patients and controls. Between patients and controls, CD8+ Simpson's diversity did not vary significantly.

Profiling of TCR beta VDJ combinations and CDR3 sequences used genomic DNA as template. TCRdb itself ran the reads through MiXCR, one entry per CDR3 protein. The sample carries some 200,000 distinct CDR3 sequences, roughly 35% recorded once. A word on this clonotype: Antigen unknown.

Sequenced sample: sorted CD4+, CD8+, or CD8+CD57+ T cells (not recorded which) from PBMCs. This clonotype originated in a human donor in good health, serving as a control.

CDR3 sequence reads: CASSPRENTEAFF. The CDR3, as DNA: TGTGCCAGCAGTCCGAGGGAGAACACTGAAGCTTTCTTT. This chain links TRBV12-3 or TRBV12-4 with TRBJ1-1; D not certain. The CDR3 is made up of 13 amino acids. Trimming pared 5 bases from V and 1 base from J, leaving 8 bases between.